The 29 T cell receptor beta chains presented below share a single source sample, sequenced in a study of early T cells in non-severe SARS-CoV-2 infection. From the 5' RACE reads, TCRdb called clonotypes with MiXCR, one entry per CDR3 protein. The sample consists of approximately 70,000 distinct CDR3 sequences, over 10% of them appearing once. Sequenced material: whole blood, taken at baseline. Receptors originate from an adult who was a healthcare worker with PCR-confirmed SARS-CoV-2 infection or an uninfected control (not recorded which).

This clonotype turned up a few times. The V and J genes are TRBV10-3 and TRBJ2-1, with 15 bases matching TRBD2. Germline CDR1 ENHRY, CDR2 SYGVKD. This CDR3 has 17 residues. Trimming took 10 bases from V and 9 from J; bases not matched to a gene: 16. CDR3 in amino acids: CATGPLRTSGGAGEQFF. The CDR3 DNA follows: TGTGCCACCGGACCGCTACGGACTAGCGGGGGGGCAGGTGAGCAGTTCTTC.

The table lists this clonotype with a few counts. This sequence joins TRBV29-1 and TRBJ1-1; no reliable D call. The V end was cut by 7 bases, the J end by 0 bases, with 24 bases between. The germline V gene has CDR1 SQVTM and CDR2 ANQGSEA. There are 17 residues in the CDR3. Here the CDR3 DNA reads TGCAGCGCCTCAAACCCGCGGGTGTTGGGAATGAACACTGAAGCTTTCTTT. It yields the protein CSASNPRVLGMNTEAFF.

CDR3 nucleotide sequence: TGTGCCAGCAGTTCCCTTATTGAGCAGTACTTC. Its protein product is CASSSLIEQYF. The rearrangement joins TRBV6-2 or TRBV6-3 to TRBJ2-7; no reliable D call. Germline CDR1 reads MNHEY; CDR2 reads SVGEGT. Between the trimmed V and J ends, which lost 4 bases and 7 bases, there was a span of 8 bases. CDR3 length: 11 residues.

The chain is built from TRBV6-5 and TRBJ2-2; 8 bases align to TRBD1. The germline gives CDR1 MNHEY, CDR2 SVGAGI. With V trimmed by 6 bases and J by 7 bases, 7 bases remained unmatched. This CDR3 is 14 amino acids long. The CDR3 bases are TGTGCCAGCAGGCCTTCAGGGGGCGGCGGGGAGCTGTTTTTT. This gives the protein CASRPSGGGGELFF.

The gene calls are TRBV3-1 and TRBJ2-7, with a possible D match to TRBD1 (6 bases). Per the germline V gene, CDR1 is LGHDT and CDR2 is YNNKEL (reference sequence). Deletions cut 1 base from V and 5 bases from J, with 12 bases between. The CDR3 length is 14 residues. CDR3 protein: CASSQGRGSNEQYF. The DNA for the CDR3 is TGTGCCAGCAGCCAAGGCAGGGGAAGCAACGAGCAGTACTTC.

This clonotype turned up a few times. The CDR3 DNA reads as TGTGCCAGCAGCTTAGTTCCTGGAACTAATGAAAAACTGTTTTTT. Its protein is CASSLVPGTNEKLFF. The chain links TRBV7-2 to TRBJ1-4; D call uncertain. This CDR3 contains 15 residues. The V end lost 1 base, the J end lost 1 base, and 7 bases lay between the germline ends. CDR1 SGHTA and CDR2 FQGNSA come from the germline V gene.

V and J are TRBV6-2 or TRBV6-3 and TRBJ2-5, with D unresolved. Germline V lookup: CDR1 MNHEY, CDR2 SVGEGT. Deletions cut 8 bases from V and 1 base from J, with 11 bases between. The CDR3 contains 13 residues. The CDR3 DNA follows: TGTGCCAGCGCTCTCGTCTTCCAAGAGACCCAGTACTTC. This translates into CASALVFQETQYF.

This clonotype was seen repeatedly, ten times or more. The gene calls are TRBV5-1 and TRBJ2-7, with TRBD2 matching over 11 bases. This CDR3 has 15 amino acids. Germline values: CDR1 SGHRS, CDR2 YFSETQ. Trimming at V came to 2 bases and at J to 5 bases, leaving 6 bases not matched to a gene. The CDR3 bases are TGCGCCAGCAGCTTCGGTACTAGCGGGGGCGACGAGCAGTACTTC. This gives the protein CASSFGTSGGDEQYF. Full variable domain (remainder filled in from reference TRBV5-1 and TRBJ2-7): KAGVTQTPRYLIKTRGQQVTLSCSPISGHRSVSWYQQTPGQGLQFLFEYFSETQRNKGNFPGRFSGRQFSNSRSEMNVSTLELGDSALYLCASSFGTSGGDEQYFGPGTRLTVT.

This clonotype was seen at least ten times. The chain carries TRBV5-5 and TRBJ2-1; the D call may be TRBD1 or TRBD2 (5 bases each). V lost 2 bases and J lost 9, with 18 bases in between. The CDR3 consists of 15 residues. Germline-derived CDR1 and CDR2 are SGHKS and YYEKEE (reference sequence). CDR3 protein: CASSFYRDLFGEQFF. The CDR3 nucleotides read TGTGCCAGCAGCTTCTACCGGGACCTATTCGGTGAGCAGTTCTTC.

In nucleotides, the CDR3 is TGTGCCAGCAGTCCTACCTGGGGGAACACTGAAGCTTTCTTT. Protein product: CASSPTWGNTEAFF. The chain combines TRBV6-1 with TRBJ1-1; no clear D gene. Trimming took 5 bases from V and 1 from J, leaving 11 bases between them. The CDR3 consists of 14 residues. Looked up from germline, CDR1 is MNHNS and CDR2 is SASEGT.

This clonotype was seen many times. The rearrangement uses TRBV2 and TRBJ2-1; 10 bases agree with TRBD1. The J segment lost 9 bases and the V segment lost 6 bases, leaving 17 bases of the junction unmatched. From germline, CDR1 is SNHLY and CDR2 FYNNEI. The length of the CDR3 is 17 residues. CDR3: CASSAAIGTGVIREQFF. The CDR3 nucleotides are TGTGCCAGCAGCGCCGCAATTGGGACAGGGGTTATTCGTGAGCAGTTCTTC. The entire variable domain, with the rest obtained from reference TRBV2 and TRBJ2-1, is as follows: EPEVTQTPSHQVTQMGQEVILRCVPISNHLYFYWYRQILGQKVEFLVSFYNNEISEKSEIFDDQFSVERPDGSNFTLKIRSTKLEDSAMYFCASSAAIGTGVIREQFFGPGTRLTVL.

This clonotype occurred a few times. In nucleotides, the CDR3 is TGTGCCAGCAGCCCCGTTGGGGGCCGGGGCTACACCTTC. This sequence encodes CASSPVGGRGYTF. This chain links TRBV7-2 with TRBJ1-2, with a tentative D call TRBD1 (6 bases). The CDR3 consists of 13 residues. Germline lookup yields CDR1 SGHTA and CDR2 FQGNSA. V was trimmed by 5 bases and J by 8 bases, leaving 15 bases between them.

This chain connects TRBV27 to TRBJ2-3; 7 nucleotides line up with TRBD1. The germline gives CDR1 MNHEY, CDR2 SMNVEV (reference sequence). Losses at the gene ends were 2 bases for V and 4 bases for J; bases not matched to a gene: 3. The CDR3 runs to 14 residues. The CDR3: CASSLRGPPDTQYF. The CDR3 DNA sequence: TGTGCCAGCAGTTTAAGGGGGCCCCCAGATACGCAGTATTTT.

This clonotype has only a few counts. The J gene is TRBJ1-1, the V gene TRBV7-6; no reliable D call. The germline V and J ends were trimmed by 5 bases and 0 bases, with 10 bases remaining between them. The length of the CDR3 is 14 residues. Germline V lookup: CDR1 SGHVS, CDR2 FNYEAQ. The CDR3 nucleotides are TGTGCCAGCAGCGGTAACCGCATGAACACTGAAGCTTTCTTT. It encodes CASSGNRMNTEAFF.

The chain combines TRBV11-2 with TRBJ2-1, with 8 bases matching TRBD1. Trimming removed 3 bases from V and 0 bases from J; junction bases left unmatched: 13. The CDR3 is 19 residues long. Germline lookup yields CDR1 SGHAT and CDR2 FQNNGV. The CDR3: CASSFSDRGRLLSYNEQFF. DNA of the CDR3: TGTGCCAGCAGCTTCAGTGACAGGGGAAGGCTACTCTCCTACAATGAGCAGTTCTTC.

This rearrangement joins TRBV13 to TRBJ2-7, with D possibly being TRBD1 (5 bases). Germline V gene lookup returns CDR1 PRHDT and CDR2 FYEKMQ (reference sequence). V was pared by 0 bases and J by 3 bases, with 15 bases between. CDR3 length equals 16 residues. CDR3 in DNA: TGTGCCAGCAGCTTAGGCCCCCCTGGGCAGGGCTACGAGCAGTACTTC. This encodes CASSLGPPGQGYEQYF.

There are many counts of this clonotype. DNA for the CDR3: TGTGCCAGCAGCTTTGACAGGGGTCGAGGCACTGAAGCTTTCTTT. Its translation: CASSFDRGRGTEAFF. V gene TRBV7-9 combines with J gene TRBJ1-1; TRBD1 aligns across 8 bases. CDR1 is SEHNR and CDR2 is FQNEAQ in the germline V gene (reference sequence). V lost 3 bases, J lost 4 bases, and 7 bases stayed unmatched. The CDR3 length is 15 residues.

At least ten counts were recorded for this clonotype. This rearrangement joins TRBV13 to TRBJ2-7, with D perhaps given as TRBD1 or TRBD2 (6 bases each). The CDR3 is made up of 16 amino acids. Germline V lookup: CDR1 PRHDT, CDR2 FYEKMQ (reference sequence). V shed 4 bases and J shed 0 bases, with 16 bases lying between them. CDR3 DNA sequence: TGTGCCAGCAGCTGGACCACAGGGAGGAGCTCCTACGAGCAGTACTTC. Amino acid sequence: CASSWTTGRSSYEQYF.

This clonotype appeared many times. In DNA form, the CDR3 reads TGTGCCAGCAGTTTGCAGGATTATCAGCCCCAGCATTTT. It encodes CASSLQDYQPQHF. The chain joins TRBV12-3 or TRBV12-4 to TRBJ1-5; D ambiguous. The CDR3 spans 13 residues. Trimming took off 3 bases at V and 5 bases at J, with 8 bases between the two ends.

This clonotype was counted only a few times. The CDR3 sequence: CASLTWGEKAFF. Here the CDR3 DNA reads TGTGCTAGCCTAACCTGGGGGGAAAAAGCTTTCTTT. J is TRBJ1-1 and V is TRBV12-5; D might be TRBD1 (5 bases). Looked up from germline, CDR1 is LGHNT and CDR2 is FRNRAP. The CDR3 contains 12 residues. The germline V and J ends were trimmed by 9 bases and 9 bases, with 17 bases remaining between them.

This clonotype was recorded a few times. The genes are TRBV6-5 and TRBJ1-1, with 7 positions matching TRBD1. The CDR3 length is 14 residues. In germline, CDR1 is MNHEY, CDR2 SVGAGI. The V segment lost 5 bases and the J segment 1 base; nucleotides outside the gene matches: 4. CDR3 nucleotides: TGTGCCAGCAGTAGGGGACAGTCGAACACTGAAGCTTTCTTT. It encodes CASSRGQSNTEAFF.

The chain links TRBV11-2 to TRBJ2-7; a weak D match, TRBD1 (6 bases). The germline V gene encodes CDR1 SGHAT and CDR2 FQNNGV. V lost 5 bases and J 6 bases, leaving 14 bases between the germline ends. The CDR3 has 13 amino acids. In nucleotides, the CDR3 is TGTGCCAGCAGCCTACAGGGATATGGCGAGCAGTACTTC. This codes for CASSLQGYGEQYF.

This clonotype was picked up a small number of times. J is TRBJ2-7 and V is TRBV28; 8 bases fit TRBD1. The CDR3 is made up of 13 amino acids. Germline loops: CDR1 MDHEN, CDR2 SYDVKM. V lost 8 bases and J lost 3; bases outside the gene matches: 6. Here the CDR3 DNA reads TGTGCCAGCCGCAGGGGGCCGGGCTACGAGCAGTACTTC. Protein product: CASRRGPGYEQYF.

This clonotype was seen a few times. The chain recombines TRBV6-4 with TRBJ1-6, with D maybe TRBD1 (6 bases). The CDR3 consists of 15 residues. The germline V gene has CDR1 MRHNA and CDR2 SNTAGT. The V end lost 3 bases, the J end lost 1 base, and 7 bases lay between the germline ends. The chain's CDR3 is CASSEQGSYNSPLHF. The DNA of the CDR3 is TGTGCCAGCAGTGAACAGGGTTCCTATAATTCACCCCTCCACTTT.

This clonotype was observed at least ten times. V and J are TRBV9 and TRBJ2-7; possibly TRBD1 for D (6 bases). Germline V gives CDR1 SGDLS, CDR2 YYNGEE. Trimming took off 0 bases at V and 3 bases at J, with 16 bases between the two ends. The length of the CDR3 is 16 residues. The CDR3 bases are TGTGCCAGCAGCGTAGGGAACCTCAAGGGGGTCTACGAGCAGTACTTC. As protein: CASSVGNLKGVYEQYF.

CDR3 coding DNA: TGCAGTGCTAGAGGGACAGGGGGCTGGAACACTGAAGCTTTCTTT. This translates into CSARGTGGWNTEAFF. The chain is built from TRBV20-1 and TRBJ1-1, with 11 bases that match TRBD1. The germline V gene has CDR1 DFQATT and CDR2 SNEGSKA (reference sequence). The V and J ends lost 1 base and 1 base, in that order; junction bases with no gene match: 2. The CDR3 has 15 residues.

The table lists this clonotype with a few counts. The rearrangement joins TRBV6-6 to TRBJ2-7; tentatively, D is TRBD1 (5 bases). The CDR3 is made up of 13 amino acids. V shed 4 bases and J shed 3 bases, with 10 bases lying between them. From germline, CDR1 is MNHNY and CDR2 SVGAGI (reference sequence). The CDR3: CASSWARDYEQYF. As DNA, the CDR3 is TGTGCCAGCAGTTGGGCCAGGGACTACGAGCAGTACTTC.

This clonotype was counted a few times. The genes are TRBV3-1 and TRBJ2-7; a weak D match, TRBD1 (5 bases). V was cut by 4 bases and J by 2 bases, with 12 bases left in between. The germline CDR1 and CDR2 sequences are LGHDT and YNNKEL (reference sequence). The CDR3 is 14 amino acids. The CDR3 region is CASSRQGVTYEQYF. The CDR3, as DNA: TGTGCCAGCAGCCGGCAAGGGGTTACCTACGAGCAGTACTTC.

This clonotype came up a few times. V is TRBV6-1 and J is TRBJ2-3, with TRBD1 identical over 9 bases. The germline gives CDR1 MNHNS, CDR2 SASEGT. J was trimmed by 5 bases and V by 5 bases; bases with no gene match: 5. This CDR3 is 14 amino acids long. The CDR3 reads CASSRTGVVDTQYF. The CDR3 DNA sequence: TGTGCCAGCAGTCGGACAGGGGTGGTAGATACGCAGTATTTT.